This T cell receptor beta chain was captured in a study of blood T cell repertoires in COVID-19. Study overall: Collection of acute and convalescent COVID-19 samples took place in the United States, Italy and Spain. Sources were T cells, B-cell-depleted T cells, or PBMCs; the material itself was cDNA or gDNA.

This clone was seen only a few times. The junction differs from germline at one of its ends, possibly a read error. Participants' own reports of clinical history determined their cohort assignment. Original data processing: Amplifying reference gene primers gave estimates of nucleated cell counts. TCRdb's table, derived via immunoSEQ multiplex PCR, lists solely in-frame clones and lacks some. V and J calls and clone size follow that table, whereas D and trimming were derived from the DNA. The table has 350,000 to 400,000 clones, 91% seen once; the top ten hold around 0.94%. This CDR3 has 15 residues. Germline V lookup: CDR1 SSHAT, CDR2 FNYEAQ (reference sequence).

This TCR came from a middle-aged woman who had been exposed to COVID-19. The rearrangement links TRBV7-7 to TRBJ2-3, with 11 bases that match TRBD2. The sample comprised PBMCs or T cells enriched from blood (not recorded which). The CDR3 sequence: CASSQLAGDTDTQYF. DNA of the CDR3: TGTGCTAGCAGCCAACTAGCGGGGGACACAGATACGCAGTATTTT.